This TCR beta chain was captured by sequencing in a study of cytomegalovirus exposure and HLA in healthy donors. Study-wide results and caveats: Presence/absence analyses assumed roughly uniform sequencing depth across donors, which may not hold. In a later analysis, CMV-associated beta chains were mostly HLA-associated, it appeared.

Comments on this clone: Its antigen is still unknown.

Per the germline V gene, CDR1 is MNHNY and CDR2 is SVGAGI (reference sequence). The CDR3 sequence is 10 residues long. V was clipped by 9 bases and J by 3 bases, with 6 bases between them. With 60 Vbeta and 13 Jbeta primers, the PCR was carried out. Sequencing used immunoSEQ multiplex PCR; TCRdb keeps in-frame clones, though not all of them. The sample yields about 140,000 clones, about 80% seen once. The chain links TRBV6-6 to TRBJ2-7; D gene unclear. What was sequenced was PBMCs. This clonotype was sampled from a woman aged 18-29 years in good health and CMV-seropositive. The CDR3 nucleotides read TGTGCCAGTGCAGTCTACGAGCAGTACTTC. Protein sequence: CASAVYEQYF.